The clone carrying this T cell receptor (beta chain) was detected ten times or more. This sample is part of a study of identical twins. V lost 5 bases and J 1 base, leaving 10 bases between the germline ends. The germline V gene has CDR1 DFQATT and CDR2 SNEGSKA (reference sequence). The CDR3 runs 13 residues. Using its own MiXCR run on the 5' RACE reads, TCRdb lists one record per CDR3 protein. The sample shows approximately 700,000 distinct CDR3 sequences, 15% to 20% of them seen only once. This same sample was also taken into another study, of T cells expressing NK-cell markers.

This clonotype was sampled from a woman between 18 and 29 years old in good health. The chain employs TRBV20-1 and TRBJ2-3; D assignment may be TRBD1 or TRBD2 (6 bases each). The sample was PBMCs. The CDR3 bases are TGCAGTGCTCCGAGGGGGGGCACAGATACGCAGTATTTT. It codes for CSAPRGGTDTQYF.